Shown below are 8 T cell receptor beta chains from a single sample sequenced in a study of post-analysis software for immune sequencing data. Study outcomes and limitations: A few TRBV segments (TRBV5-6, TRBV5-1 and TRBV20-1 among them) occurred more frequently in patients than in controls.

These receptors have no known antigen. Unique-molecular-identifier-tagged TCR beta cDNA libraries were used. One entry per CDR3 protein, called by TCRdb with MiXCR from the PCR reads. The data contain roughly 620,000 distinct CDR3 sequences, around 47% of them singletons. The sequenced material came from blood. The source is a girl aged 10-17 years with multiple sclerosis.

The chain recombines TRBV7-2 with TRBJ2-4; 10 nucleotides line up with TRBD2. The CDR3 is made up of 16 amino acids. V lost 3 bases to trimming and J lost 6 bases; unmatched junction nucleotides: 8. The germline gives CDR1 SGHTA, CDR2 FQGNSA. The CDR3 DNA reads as TGTGCCAGCAGCTTTCATACTAGCGGGGTTCTAAACATTCAGTACTTC. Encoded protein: CASSFHTSGVLNIQYF.

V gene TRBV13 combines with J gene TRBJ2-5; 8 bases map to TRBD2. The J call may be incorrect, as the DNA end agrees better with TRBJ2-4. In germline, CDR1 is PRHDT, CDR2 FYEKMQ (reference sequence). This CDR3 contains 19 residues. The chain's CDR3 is CASSLTLGSGGRSKNIQYF. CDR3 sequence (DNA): TGTGCCAGCAGCTTAACCCTTGGTTCGGGCGGGAGGTCCAAAAACATTCAGTACTTC.

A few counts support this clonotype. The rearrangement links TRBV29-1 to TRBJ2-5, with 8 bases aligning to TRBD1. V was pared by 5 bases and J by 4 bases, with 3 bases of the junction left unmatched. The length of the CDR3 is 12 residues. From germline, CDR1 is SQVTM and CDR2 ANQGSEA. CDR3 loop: CSVPGGAETQYF. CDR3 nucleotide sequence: TGCAGCGTTCCAGGGGGCGCAGAGACCCAGTACTTC.

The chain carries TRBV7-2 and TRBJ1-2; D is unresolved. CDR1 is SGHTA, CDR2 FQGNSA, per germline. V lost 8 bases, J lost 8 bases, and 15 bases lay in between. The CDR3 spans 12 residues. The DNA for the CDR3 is TGTGCCAGCGGTTTAGCGGGGAGCGGCTACACCTTC. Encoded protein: CASGLAGSGYTF.

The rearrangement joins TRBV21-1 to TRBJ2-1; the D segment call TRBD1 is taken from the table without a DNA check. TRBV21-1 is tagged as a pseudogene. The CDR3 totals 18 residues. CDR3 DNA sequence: TGTGCCAGCAGCGGACCACGAGGCGGCGACAGCTCCTACAATGAGCAGTTCTTC. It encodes CASSGPRGGDSSYNEQFF.

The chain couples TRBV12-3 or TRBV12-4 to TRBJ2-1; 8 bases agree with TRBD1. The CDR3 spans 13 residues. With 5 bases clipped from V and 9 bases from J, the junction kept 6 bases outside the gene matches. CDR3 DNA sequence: TGTGCCAGCAGTGTTACAGGGACAGGTGAGCAGTTCTTC. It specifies CASSVTGTGEQFF.

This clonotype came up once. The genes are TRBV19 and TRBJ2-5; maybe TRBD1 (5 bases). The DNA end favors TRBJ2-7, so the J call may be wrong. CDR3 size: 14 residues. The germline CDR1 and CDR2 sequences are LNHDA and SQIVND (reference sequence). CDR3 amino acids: CASSIGPGKYEQYF. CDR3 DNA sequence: TGTGCCAGTAGTATAGGACCAGGGAAGTACGAGCAGTACTTC.

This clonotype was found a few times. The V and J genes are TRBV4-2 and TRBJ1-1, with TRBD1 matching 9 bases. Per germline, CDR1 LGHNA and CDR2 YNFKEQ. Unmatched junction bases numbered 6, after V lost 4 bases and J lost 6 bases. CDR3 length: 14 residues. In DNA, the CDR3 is TGTGCCAGCAGCCTACAGGGGGCCGGGCCTGAAGCTTTCTTT. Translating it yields CASSLQGAGPEAFF.